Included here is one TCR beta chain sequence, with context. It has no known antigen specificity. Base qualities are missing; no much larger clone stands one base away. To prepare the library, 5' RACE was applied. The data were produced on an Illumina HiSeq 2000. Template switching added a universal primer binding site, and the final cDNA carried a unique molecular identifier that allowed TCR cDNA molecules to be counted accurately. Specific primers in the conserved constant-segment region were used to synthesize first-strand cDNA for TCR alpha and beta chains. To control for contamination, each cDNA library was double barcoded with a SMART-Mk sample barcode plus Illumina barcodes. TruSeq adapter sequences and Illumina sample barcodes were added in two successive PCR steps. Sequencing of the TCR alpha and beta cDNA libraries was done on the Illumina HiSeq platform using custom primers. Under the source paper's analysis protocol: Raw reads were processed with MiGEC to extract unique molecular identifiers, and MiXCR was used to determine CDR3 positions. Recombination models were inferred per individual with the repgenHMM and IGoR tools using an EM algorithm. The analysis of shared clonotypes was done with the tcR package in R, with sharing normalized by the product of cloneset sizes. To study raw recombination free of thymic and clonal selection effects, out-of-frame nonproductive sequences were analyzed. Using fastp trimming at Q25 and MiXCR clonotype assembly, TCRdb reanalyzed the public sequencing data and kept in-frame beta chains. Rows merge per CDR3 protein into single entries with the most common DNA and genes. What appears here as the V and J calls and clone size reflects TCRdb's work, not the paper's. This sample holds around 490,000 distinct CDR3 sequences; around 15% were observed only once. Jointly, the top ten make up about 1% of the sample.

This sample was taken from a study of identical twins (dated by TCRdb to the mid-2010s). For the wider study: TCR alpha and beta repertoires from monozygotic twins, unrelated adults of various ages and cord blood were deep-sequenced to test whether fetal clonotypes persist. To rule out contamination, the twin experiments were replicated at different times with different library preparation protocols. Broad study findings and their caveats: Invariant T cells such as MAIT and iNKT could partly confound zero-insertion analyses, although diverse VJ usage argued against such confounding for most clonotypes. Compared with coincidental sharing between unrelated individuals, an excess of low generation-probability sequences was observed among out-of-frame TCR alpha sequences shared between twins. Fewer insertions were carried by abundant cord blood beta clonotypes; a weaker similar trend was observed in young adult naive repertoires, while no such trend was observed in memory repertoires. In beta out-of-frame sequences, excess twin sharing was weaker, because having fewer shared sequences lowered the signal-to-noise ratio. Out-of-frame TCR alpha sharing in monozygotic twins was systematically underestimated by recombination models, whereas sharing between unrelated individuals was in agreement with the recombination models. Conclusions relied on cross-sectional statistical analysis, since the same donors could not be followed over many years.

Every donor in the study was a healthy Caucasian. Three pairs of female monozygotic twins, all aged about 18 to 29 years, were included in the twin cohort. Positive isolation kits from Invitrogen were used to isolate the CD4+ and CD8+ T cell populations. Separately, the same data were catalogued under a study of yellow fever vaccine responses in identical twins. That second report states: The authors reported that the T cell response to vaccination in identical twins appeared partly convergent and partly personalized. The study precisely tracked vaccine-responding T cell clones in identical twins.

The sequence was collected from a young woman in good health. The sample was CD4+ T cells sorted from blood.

The nucleotide sequence reads as follows: TGTGCCAGTAGTATAGCACAGGGAAGCAATCAGCCCCAGCATTTT. Its protein reads: CASSIAQGSNQPQHF. The rearranged segments are TRBV19 and TRBJ1-5; TRBD1 is possibly the D segment (6 matching bases). From its cysteine to its phenylalanine, the CDR3 spans 15 amino acids. The only DNA kept is the CDR3, 45 bases in frame from the first base. V lost 1 base and J lost 1 base; the stretch between them is 8 bases long. CDR1 and CDR2, looked up from the germline V gene (reference sequence), are LNHDA and SQIVND.